These 5 T cell receptor beta chains share one sample of origin, sequenced in a study of blood T cell repertoires in COVID-19. Clones were read by immunoSEQ multiplex PCR, and TCRdb kept only the in-frame ones, dropping some. This sample has 70,000 to 90,000 clones, with over 80% found just once. Material for sequencing was peripheral blood. The receptors stem from an elderly woman with acute or convalescent COVID-19.

The chain is built from TRBV5-1 and TRBJ2-3; the match to TRBD1 covers 9 bases. In germline, CDR1 is SGHRS, CDR2 YFSETQ. J was trimmed by 5 bases and V by 4 bases; bases with no gene match: 5. The CDR3 runs to 14 residues. The CDR3 nucleotides read TGCGCCAGCAGCCCAGGGACAGGGATAGATACGCAGTATTTT. It yields the protein CASSPGTGIDTQYF.

This chain joins TRBV3-1 (or the pseudogene TRBV3-2) and TRBJ1-2; D unclear. Germline values: CDR1 LGHDT, CDR2 YNNKEL (reference sequence). The CDR3 covers 12 residues. V gave up 0 bases and J gave up 8 bases, with 7 bases separating them. The CDR3 DNA follows: TGTGCCAGCAGCCAAGATGAGTTAGGCTACACCTTC. Protein product: CASSQDELGYTF.

The CDR3 is CASSVATSGLGEQFF. CDR3 sequence (DNA): TGTGCCAGCAGCGTAGCTACCAGCGGTCTCGGCGAGCAGTTCTTC. The chain employs TRBV9 and TRBJ2-1, with a possible D match to TRBD2 (5 bases). V lost 0 bases, J lost 10 bases, and 17 bases lay in between. CDR1 is SGDLS and CDR2 is YYNGEE in the germline V gene. The CDR3 consists of 15 residues.

This chain joins TRBV18 and TRBJ2-1, with a possible D match to TRBD2 (5 bases). V gave up 2 bases and J gave up 6 bases, with 11 bases separating them. The CDR3 runs to 14 residues. Looked up from germline, CDR1 is KGHSH and CDR2 is LQKENI. The CDR3 DNA is TGTGCCAGCTCACCAAGGGAGACTTTCAATGAGCAGTTCTTC. This translates into CASSPRETFNEQFF. Drawing the rest from reference TRBV18 and TRBJ2-1, the complete variable domain is NAGVMQNPRHLVRRRGQEARLRCSPMKGHSHVYWYRQLPEEGLKFMVYLQKENIIDESGMPKERFSAEFPKEGPSILRIQQVVRGDSAAYFCASSPRETFNEQFFGPGTRLTVL.

This clone appeared a few times. The chain links TRBV6-5 to TRBJ1-1, with D perhaps TRBD1 (6 bases). The CDR3 loop spans 16 amino acids. Germline CDR1 and CDR2: MNHEY and SVGAGI. With 4 bases removed from V and 2 bases from J, the gap between germline ends came to 17 bases. The CDR3 DNA reads TGTGCCAGCAGTTCCTCTTTAACAGGGAGAAACACTGAAGCTTTCTTT. Encoded protein: CASSSSLTGRNTEAFF.